A selection of T cell receptor beta chains follows, all from one sample in a study of OX40 agonist ivuxolimab in advanced cancers. Libraries were prepared by immunoSEQ multiplex PCR; TCRdb keeps only in-frame clonotypes and omits some of them. The table includes about 31,000 clones, around 85% detected once. The sample was CD4+ or CD8+ T cells sorted from blood, taken in a trial of the OX40 agonist ivuxolimab. The receptors here all came from an adult with an advanced solid tumor such as melanoma, head and neck, liver or kidney cancer. Both conserved end residues are part of each CDR3. The D gene is left open where the match is weak. A row's size may be missing; if present it is once, few, many or a size class.

TRBJ1-1 | . | . | TRBV11-1 | CASSLGVGEGPEMNTEAFF | TGTGCCAGCAGCTTAGGGGTGGGCGAAGGCCCCGAAATGAACACTGAAGCTTTCTTT
TRBJ2-1 | . | TRBD2 | TRBV11-1 | CASSSWTSGSNEQFF | TGTGCCAGCAGCTCATGGACTAGCGGGAGCAATGAGCAGTTCTTC
TRBJ2-2 | . | . | TRBV7-3 | CASSLTVTGELFF | TGTGCCAGCAGCTTGACAGTGACCGGGGAGCTGTTTTTT
TRBJ2-7 | once | TRBD1 | TRBV2 | CASSEPGQGASYEQYF | TGTGCCAGCAGTGAACCGGGACAGGGGGCTTCCTACGAGCAGTACTTC
TRBJ1-4 | . | . | TRBV5-5 | CATSITNPGATNEKLFF | TGTGCCACTTCAATTACAAACCCAGGGGCAACTAATGAAAAACTGTTTTTT
TRBJ2-3 | . | TRBD1 | TRBV6-6 | CASSNIPGQGSDTQYF | TGTGCCAGCAGTAACATACCGGGACAGGGATCAGATACGCAGTATTTT
TRBJ2-7 | . | . | TRBV5-3 | CARSLGGCEGPTSSYEQYF | TGTGCCAGAAGCTTAGGAGGATGCGAGGGGCCTACTAGCTCCTACGAGCAGTACTTC
TRBJ2-2 | once | . | TRBV6-5 | CASSYSKRNTGGLFF | TGTGCCAGCAGTTACTCGAAGAGGAACACCGGGGGGCTGTTTTTT
TRBJ2-3 | . | TRBD1 | TRBV7-9 | CASSPGTVHTDTQYF | TGTGCCAGCAGCCCCGGGACAGTACACACAGATACGCAGTATTTT
TRBJ1-1 | . | . | TRBV11-1 | CASRYGNTEAFF | TGTGCCAGCAGGTATGGGAACACTGAAGCTTTCTTT
TRBJ2-7 | . | . | TRBV11-2 | CASSPTATSDGTEQYF | TGTGCCAGCAGCCCAACGGCCACTAGTGATGGGACCGAGCAGTACTTC
TRBJ2-3 | . | TRBD2 | TRBV6-4 | CASSETGLAGGDTQYF | TGTGCCAGCAGTGAAACCGGACTAGCGGGAGGAGATACGCAGTATTTT
TRBJ2-7 | . | . | TRBV5-6 | CASSSTGESYEQYF | TGTGCCAGCAGCTCAACCGGAGAGTCCTACGAGCAGTACTTC
TRBJ1-5 | . | TRBD1 | TRBV4-1 | CASSQVRTGKQPQHF | TGCGCCAGCAGCCAAGTCCGGACAGGGAAACAGCCCCAGCATTTT
TRBJ2-3 | . | TRBD2 | TRBV19 | CASSIGSWRRGWSSADTQYF | TGTGCCAGTAGTATAGGTTCCTGGAGGCGGGGGTGGTCAAGCGCAGATACGCAGTATTTT
TRBJ2-7 | . | . | TRBV29-1 | CSVKHMSSYEQYF | TGCAGCGTAAAACACATGAGCTCCTACGAGCAGTACTTC
TRBJ2-7 | . | . | TRBV11-1 | CASSSRDFSYEQYF | TGTGCCAGCAGCTCGCGGGACTTCTCCTACGAGCAGTACTTC
TRBJ2-7 | once | . | TRBV27 | CASSLSPGHYYEQYF | TGTGCCAGCAGTTTATCGCCGGGACACTACTACGAGCAGTACTTC
TRBJ2-5 | . | TRBD2 | TRBV4-1 | CASSQDGVVAGDSQETQYF | TGCGCCAGCAGCCAAGATGGAGTGGTAGCGGGAGACTCCCAAGAGACCCAGTACTTC
TRBJ1-5 | . | . | TRBV27 | CASRLIGVGNQPQHF | TGTGCCAGCAGGCTCATAGGGGTTGGCAATCAGCCCCAGCATTTT
TRBJ1-2 | . | . | TRBV7-8 | CASRNNDRSGGYTF | TGTGCCAGCAGGAATAATGACAGGTCGGGTGGCTACACCTTC
TRBJ2-5 | . | . | TRBV7-9 | CASSPWVETQYF | TGTGCCAGCAGCCCATGGGTGGAGACCCAGTACTTC
TRBJ2-2 | . | . | TRBV27 | CASSLSGGDTGELFF | TGTGCCAGCAGTTTATCGGGCGGTGATACCGGGGAGCTGTTTTTT
TRBJ2-1 | . | TRBD2 | TRBV9 | CASSASPGTSGSRNEQFF | TGTGCCAGCAGCGCCAGCCCTGGGACTAGCGGGAGTAGGAATGAGCAGTTCTTC
TRBJ1-1 | . | . | TRBV27 | CASSRDSNTEAFF | TGTGCCAGCAGTAGAGACAGTAACACTGAAGCTTTCTTT
TRBJ2-3 | . | . | TRBV28 | CASSLRIAGKKQARPTDTQYF | TGTGCCAGCAGTTTAAGGATTGCGGGCAAGAAACAGGCTCGCCCCACAGATACGCAGTATTTT
TRBJ2-3 | once | . | TRBV11-1 | CASSFFTDTQYF | TGTGCCAGCAGCTTTTTCACAGATACGCAGTATTTT
TRBJ2-1 | . | . | TRBV7-9 | CASIPWVASYNEQFF | TGTGCCAGCATCCCTTGGGTAGCATCCTACAATGAGCAGTTCTTC
TRBJ2-1 | . | . | TRBV7-9 | CASSPKGIYNEQFF | TGTGCCAGCAGCCCGAAGGGGATCTACAATGAGCAGTTCTTC
TRBJ1-3 | . | . | TRBV11-2 | CASSLDLWQGFFGNTIYF | TGTGCCAGCAGCTTAGATCTTTGGCAGGGTTTCTTTGGAAACACCATATATTTT
TRBJ2-2 | . | TRBD2 | TRBV5-1 | CASSPQSSGRMDTGELFF | TGCGCCAGCAGCCCGCAATCTAGCGGGAGAATGGACACCGGGGAGCTGTTTTTT
TRBJ2-7 | . | TRBD1 | TRBV28 | CASSLTGQPWEQYF | TGTGCCAGCAGTTTAACGGGACAGCCCTGGGAGCAGTACTTC
TRBJ2-2 | . | . | TRBV29-1 | CSVALAAGELFF | TGCAGCGTCGCCCTAGCCGCCGGGGAGCTGTTTTTT
TRBJ2-3 | once | TRBD1 | TRBV28 | CASSLRERAGGQDTQYF | TGTGCCAGCAGTTTGAGAGAGAGGGCAGGGGGCCAAGATACGCAGTATTTT
TRBJ2-7 | . | . | TRBV27 | CASSLRGVPYEQYF | TGTGCCAGCAGTCTTAGGGGGGTACCCTACGAGCAGTACTTC
TRBJ2-7 | few | . | TRBV5-4 | CASSQDPLVPPEQYF | TGTGCCAGCAGCCAAGATCCACTAGTCCCTCCAGAACAGTACTTC
TRBJ2-2 | . | TRBD2 | TRBV9 | CASSPTGLENTGELFF | TGTGCCAGCAGCCCCACTGGACTAGAGAACACCGGGGAGCTGTTTTTT
TRBJ2-2 | . | . | TRBV7-3 | CASSPKLSGQLPGELFF | TGTGCCAGCAGCCCGAAACTAAGTGGCCAGCTTCCCGGGGAGCTGTTTTTT
TRBJ2-5 | . | . | TRBV28 | CASNPGAAQETQYF | TGTGCCAGCAACCCTGGGGCAGCCCAAGAGACCCAGTACTTC
TRBJ2-7 | . | . | TRBV11-2 | CASSPYFGTPFGEQYF | TGTGCCAGCAGCCCTTACTTCGGGACTCCATTCGGCGAGCAGTACTTC